What follows is one TCR beta chain and its context. Its antigen is still unknown. The sample comes from a study of OX40 agonist ivuxolimab in advanced cancers. The wider study: Having had anti-PD-1, anti-PD-L1 or anti-CTLA-4 therapy before was allowed, and roughly 39% had some. The study's findings and limits: Specificity for antigen went undetermined in the expanded peripheral T cells. Among some nonresponders, normalized T-cell clonal expansion was also low.

At baseline, cycle 4 day 1, and cycle 7 day 1, blood was sampled. The assay was immunoSEQ multiplex PCR, and TCRdb's table has in-frame clones only and misses some. Among about 67,000 clones, 85% to 90% were seen once, and the ten largest hold 4%. Germline CDR1 MNHNS, CDR2 SASEGT. The CDR3 covers 16 residues. The V gene lost 0 bases and the J gene lost 0 bases, with 11 bases spanning the gap. The rearrangement uses TRBV6-1 and TRBJ1-1, with unresolved D. This sample comprised CD4+ or CD8+ T cells sorted from blood, obtained in a trial of the OX40 agonist ivuxolimab. This clonotype was sampled from an adult with an advanced solid tumor such as melanoma, head and neck, liver or kidney cancer. CDR3 sequence: CASSEAGLGMNTEAFF. DNA of the CDR3: TGTGCCAGCAGTGAAGCGGGATTGGGGATGAACACTGAAGCTTTCTTT.